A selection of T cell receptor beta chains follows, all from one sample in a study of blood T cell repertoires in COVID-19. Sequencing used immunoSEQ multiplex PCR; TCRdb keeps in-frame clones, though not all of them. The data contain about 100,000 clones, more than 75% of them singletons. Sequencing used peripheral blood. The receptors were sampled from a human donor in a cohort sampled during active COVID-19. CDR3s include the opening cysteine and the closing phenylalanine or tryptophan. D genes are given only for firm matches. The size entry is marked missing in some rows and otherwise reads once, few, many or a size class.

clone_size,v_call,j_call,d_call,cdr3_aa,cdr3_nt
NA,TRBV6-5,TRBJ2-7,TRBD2,CASSLGAGAYEQYF,TGTGCCAGCAGTTTGGGAGCGGGGGCCTACGAGCAGTACTTC
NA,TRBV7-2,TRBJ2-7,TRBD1,CASSTGGGSYEQYF,TGTGCCAGCAGCACAGGGGGCGGTTCCTACGAGCAGTACTTC
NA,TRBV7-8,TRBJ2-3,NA,CASSRFTASTDTQYF,TGTGCCAGCAGCCGGTTCACAGCTAGCACAGATACGCAGTATTTT
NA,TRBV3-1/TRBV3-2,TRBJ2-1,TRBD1,CASTPRDRLYNEQFF,TGTGCCAGCACCCCTCGGGACAGGCTATACAATGAGCAGTTCTTC
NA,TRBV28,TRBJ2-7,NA,CASSLIGGASKEQYF,TGTGCCAGCAGTTTAATTGGGGGGGCGTCAAAGGAGCAGTACTTC
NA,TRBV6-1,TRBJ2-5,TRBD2,CASSDGAGGPETQYF,TGTGCCAGCAGTGATGGAGCGGGGGGGCCGGAGACCCAGTACTTC
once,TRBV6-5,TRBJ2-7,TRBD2,CASSYPSGGVYEQYF,TGTGCCAGCAGTTACCCCTCGGGGGGGGTGTACGAGCAGTACTTC
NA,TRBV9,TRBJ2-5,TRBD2,CASSVGSSGVWETQYF,TGTGCCAGCAGCGTCGGCTCTAGCGGAGTGTGGGAGACCCAGTACTTC
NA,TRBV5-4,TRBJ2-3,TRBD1,CASSRDSGQDTQYF,TGTGCCAGCAGCAGGGACAGTGGACAAGATACGCAGTATTTT
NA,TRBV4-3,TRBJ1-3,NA,CASSQEAGSGNTIYF,TGCGCCAGCAGCCAAGAAGCGGGGTCTGGAAACACCATATATTTT
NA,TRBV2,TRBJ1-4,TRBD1,CASTTGGLPGELFF,TGTGCCAGCACCACAGGGGGGCTGCCTGGCGAACTGTTTTTT
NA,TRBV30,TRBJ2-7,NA,CAWDRQAFYEQYF,TGTGCCTGGGACCGACAGGCGTTCTACGAGCAGTACTTC
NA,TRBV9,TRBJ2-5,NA,CASSVVGGLQETQYF,TGTGCCAGCAGCGTAGTTGGGGGACTCCAAGAGACCCAGTACTTC
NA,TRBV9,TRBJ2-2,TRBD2,CASGFGTSNTGELFF,TGTGCCAGCGGATTCGGGACTAGCAACACCGGGGAGCTGTTTTTT
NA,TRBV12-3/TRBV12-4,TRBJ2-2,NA,CASSLDTAGELFF,TGTGCCAGCAGTTTAGATACAGCTGGGGAGCTGTTTTTT
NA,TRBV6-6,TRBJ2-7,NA,CASSPMEGGSSYEQYF,TGTGCCAGCAGTCCGATGGAGGGGGGGAGCTCCTACGAGCAGTACTTC
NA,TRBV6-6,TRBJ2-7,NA,CASTQTGEQYF,TGTGCCAGCACCCAGACTGGTGAGCAGTACTTC
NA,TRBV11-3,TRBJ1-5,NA,CAGYREGSNQPQHF,TGTGCCGGCTACAGGGAGGGGAGCAATCAGCCCCAGCATTTT
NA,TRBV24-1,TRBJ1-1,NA,CATSDPLRGEAFF,TGTGCCACCAGTGATCCGCTTCGGGGGGAAGCTTTCTTT
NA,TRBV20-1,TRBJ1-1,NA,CSATKLLAFF,TGCAGTGCTACCAAACTTTTAGCTTTCTTT
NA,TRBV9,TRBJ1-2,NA,CASSFLSAPGQNYGYTF,TGTGCCAGCAGCTTCTTAAGTGCCCCGGGACAAAACTATGGCTACACCTTC
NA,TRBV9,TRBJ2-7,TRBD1,CASSADQTGTVISSSYEQYF,TGTGCCAGCAGCGCAGATCAAACCGGGACAGTCATCTCGAGCTCCTACGAGCAGTACTTC
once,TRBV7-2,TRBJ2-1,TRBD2,CASRAGLAGGQNEQFF,TGTGCCAGCAGGGCCGGACTAGCGGGAGGTCAAAATGAGCAGTTCTTC
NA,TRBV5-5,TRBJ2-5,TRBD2,CASSLGTSGRGKETQYF,TGTGCCAGCAGCCTCGGGACTAGCGGGAGGGGAAAAGAGACCCAGTACTTC
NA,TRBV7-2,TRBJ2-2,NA,CASSFLVATNTGELFF,TGTGCCAGCAGCTTTTTGGTAGCGACGAACACCGGGGAGCTGTTTTTT
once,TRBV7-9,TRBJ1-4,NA,CASSLVGGDNEKLFF,TGTGCCAGCAGCCTTGTTGGGGGCGATAATGAAAAACTGTTTTTT
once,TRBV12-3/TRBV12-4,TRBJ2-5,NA,CASRTHSTGTQYF,TGTGCCAGCAGAACCCACTCAACGGGGACCCAGTACTTC
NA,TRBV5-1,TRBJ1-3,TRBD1,CASSSQGDSGNTIYF,TGCGCCAGCAGCTCCCAGGGGGACTCTGGAAACACCATATATTTT
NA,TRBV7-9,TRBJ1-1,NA,CASSLEYRLGGFLGAFF,TGTGCCAGCAGCTTAGAGTATAGGCTGGGGGGATTCCTCGGGGCTTTCTTT
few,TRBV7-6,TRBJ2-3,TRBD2,CASSLSTWLAGGRNTQYF,TGTGCCAGCAGCTTATCGACTTGGCTAGCGGGGGGGCGTAATACGCAGTATTTT
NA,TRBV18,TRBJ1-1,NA,CASSRGNMNTEAFF,TGTGCCAGCTCCCGGGGTAACATGAACACTGAAGCTTTCTTT
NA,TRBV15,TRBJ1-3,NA,CATSRESGLGNTIYF,TGTGCCACCAGCAGAGAATCCGGGTTAGGAAACACCATATATTTT
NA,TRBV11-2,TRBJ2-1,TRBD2,CASSSSGAFYNEQFF,TGTGCCAGCAGCTCGAGCGGGGCCTTCTACAATGAGCAGTTCTTC
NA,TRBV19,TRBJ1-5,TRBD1,CASRPGQGFSNQPQHF,TGTGCCAGTAGGCCCGGACAGGGATTTAGCAATCAGCCCCAGCATTTT
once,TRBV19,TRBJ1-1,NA,CASSTGGPGDTEAFF,TGTGCCAGTAGTACGGGGGGCCCTGGGGACACTGAAGCTTTCTTT
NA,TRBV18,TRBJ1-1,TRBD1,CASSRGQGAQGAFF,TGTGCCAGCTCACGTGGACAGGGGGCGCAGGGAGCTTTCTTT
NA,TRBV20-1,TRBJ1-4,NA,CSASGTGTTNEKLFF,TGCAGTGCTAGTGGGACCGGGACAACTAATGAAAAACTGTTTTTT
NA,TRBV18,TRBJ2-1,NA,CASRSPYRTTDNEQFF,TGTGCCAGCCGTTCACCTTACAGAACAACAGACAATGAGCAGTTCTTC
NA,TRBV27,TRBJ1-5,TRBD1,CASSLNTGGGQPQHF,TGTGCCAGCAGTTTGAACACAGGGGGCGGTCAGCCCCAGCATTTT
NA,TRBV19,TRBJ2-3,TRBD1,CASSRGAQGADTQYF,TGTGCCAGTAGTAGGGGAGCACAGGGGGCAGATACGCAGTATTTT
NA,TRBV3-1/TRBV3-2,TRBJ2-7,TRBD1,CASKRGTGETYEQYF,TGTGCCAGCAAGAGGGGGACAGGGGAAACCTACGAGCAGTACTTC
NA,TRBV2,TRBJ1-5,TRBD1,CASSIDRAGWQPQHF,TGTGCCAGCAGTATCGACAGGGCGGGATGGCAGCCCCAGCATTTT
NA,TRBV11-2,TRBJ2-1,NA,CASSLGTDSYNEQFF,TGTGCCAGCAGCTTAGGGACAGACTCCTACAATGAGCAGTTCTTC
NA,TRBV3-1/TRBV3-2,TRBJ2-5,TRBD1,CASSQSGTGGYQETQYF,TGTGCCAGCAGCCAATCCGGGACAGGGGGGTACCAAGAGACCCAGTACTTC
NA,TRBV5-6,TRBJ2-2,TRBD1,CASSSGQGSGELFF,TGTGCCAGCAGCTCGGGACAGGGTTCCGGGGAGCTGTTTTTT
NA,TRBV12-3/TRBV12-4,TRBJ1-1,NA,CASSSLRNTEAFF,TGTGCCAGCAGTTCACTCCGGAACACTGAAGCTTTCTTT